This T cell receptor beta chain was obtained from a study of CD8+ T cells in alopecia areata. Study context: Among treated patients, severity was scored by affected scalp area percentage. The study, taken as a whole, reports: A large proportion of expanded lesional clones were detected persisting in scalp and blood during tofacitinib. Higher clonality was seen in lesional scalp than in normal scalp, especially in alopecia totalis/universalis.

With respect to this clone: The antigen remains undetermined.

The treatment: oral pan-JAK inhibitor, 5-10 mg twice daily. Collection of lesional scalp punch biopsies and peripheral blood was performed in alopecia areata patients. Reverse transcribed after extraction, RNA yielded cDNA as the sequencing template. Data came from immunoSEQ multiplex PCR; TCRdb stores just in-frame clones and leaves some out. The sample has about 110,000 clones, roughly three fifths seen once. V was clipped by 4 bases and J by 0 bases, with 12 bases between them. There are 14 residues in the CDR3. Germline CDR1 reads GTSNPN; CDR2 reads SVGIG (reference sequence). The gene calls are TRBV30 and TRBJ1-2; D not certain. The sequencing here drew on CD4+ T cells sorted from blood, taken at week 24, from a patient treated with tofacitinib. The TCR sequence derives from a human donor with alopecia areata. CDR3 loop: CAWKRSGANYGYTF. The CDR3 DNA reads TGTGCCTGGAAGAGGTCAGGCGCTAACTATGGCTACACCTTC.